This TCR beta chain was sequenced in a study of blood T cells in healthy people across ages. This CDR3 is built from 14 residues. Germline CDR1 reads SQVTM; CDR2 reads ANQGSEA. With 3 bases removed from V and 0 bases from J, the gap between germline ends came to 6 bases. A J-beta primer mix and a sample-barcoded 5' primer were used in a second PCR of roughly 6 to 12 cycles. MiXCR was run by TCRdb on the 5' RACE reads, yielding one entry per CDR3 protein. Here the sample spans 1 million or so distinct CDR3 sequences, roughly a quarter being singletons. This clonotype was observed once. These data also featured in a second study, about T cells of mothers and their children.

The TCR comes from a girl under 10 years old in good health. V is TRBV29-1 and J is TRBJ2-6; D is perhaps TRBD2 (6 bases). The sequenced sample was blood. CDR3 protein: CSVEEGSGANVLTF. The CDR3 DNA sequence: TGCAGCGTTGAGGAGGGCTCTGGGGCCAACGTCCTGACTTTC.